This TCR beta chain was profiled in a study of blood T cells in healthy people across ages. Findings and limits, study-wide: Per million T cells, TCR beta diversity dropped roughly linearly as age increased.

Total RNA amounts of at least 6 micrograms were extracted per sample. On this clonotype: The antigen remains unidentified.

Trimming shortened V by 7 bases and J by 6 bases, and 12 bases separated the two germline ends. CDR3 size: 12 residues. Germline V gene lookup returns CDR1 MNHEY and CDR2 SVGAGI. The use of a sample-barcoded 5' primer and a J-beta primer mix characterized a second PCR of about 7 to 12 cycles. A template-switch adaptor that had 12 random nucleotides put a tag on each cDNA molecule. Using its own MiXCR run on the 5' RACE reads, TCRdb lists one record per CDR3 protein. The data contain 2 million or so distinct CDR3 sequences, approximately 50% of them singletons. The J gene is TRBJ1-2, the V gene TRBV6-5; tentative D call: TRBD1 (5 bases). The sequence was collected from a woman between 40 and 50 years old in good health. The sequencing sample was made of blood. CDR3 protein: CASTRGEDGYTF. For the CDR3, the DNA is TGTGCCAGCACTAGAGGGGAGGATGGCTACACCTTC.